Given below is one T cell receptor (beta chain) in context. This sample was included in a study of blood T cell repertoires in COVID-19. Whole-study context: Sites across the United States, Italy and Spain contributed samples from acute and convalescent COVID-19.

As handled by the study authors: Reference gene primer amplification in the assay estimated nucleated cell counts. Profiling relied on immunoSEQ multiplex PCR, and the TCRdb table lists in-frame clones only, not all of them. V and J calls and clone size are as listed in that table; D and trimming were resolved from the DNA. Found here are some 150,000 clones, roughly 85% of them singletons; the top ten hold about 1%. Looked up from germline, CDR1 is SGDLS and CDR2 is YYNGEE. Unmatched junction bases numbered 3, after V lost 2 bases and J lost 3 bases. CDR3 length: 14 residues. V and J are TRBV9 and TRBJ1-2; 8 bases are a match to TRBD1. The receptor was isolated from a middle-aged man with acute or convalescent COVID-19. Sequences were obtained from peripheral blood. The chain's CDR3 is CASSVTGGDYGYTF. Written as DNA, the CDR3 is TGTGCCAGCAGCGTTACAGGGGGTGACTATGGCTACACCTTC.